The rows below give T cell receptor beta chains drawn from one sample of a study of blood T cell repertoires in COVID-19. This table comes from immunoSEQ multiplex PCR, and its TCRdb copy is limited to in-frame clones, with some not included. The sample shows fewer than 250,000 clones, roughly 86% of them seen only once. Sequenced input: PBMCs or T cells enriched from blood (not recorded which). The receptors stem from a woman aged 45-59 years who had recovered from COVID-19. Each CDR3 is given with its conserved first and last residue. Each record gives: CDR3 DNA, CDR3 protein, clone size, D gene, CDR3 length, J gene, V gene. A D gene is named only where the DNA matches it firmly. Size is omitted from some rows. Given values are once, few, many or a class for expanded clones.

cdr3_nt: TGTGCCAGCAGCTTAGATCCTCGGAGGGGGACCCAGTACTTC
cdr3_aa: CASSLDPRRGTQYF
clone_size: .
d_call: .
cdr3_length: 14
j_call: TRBJ2-5
v_call: TRBV13

cdr3_nt: TGTGCCAGCAGCTCCCTAGCGGGCCTTACCGGGGAGCTGTTTTTT
cdr3_aa: CASSSLAGLTGELFF
clone_size: .
d_call: TRBD2
cdr3_length: 15
j_call: TRBJ2-2
v_call: TRBV11-3

cdr3_nt: TGTGCCAGCAGCTTAGTAGTAGGGGGCGGCCAGCCCCAGCATTTT
cdr3_aa: CASSLVVGGGQPQHF
clone_size: .
d_call: TRBD1
cdr3_length: 15
j_call: TRBJ1-5
v_call: TRBV7-2

cdr3_nt: TGTGCCAGCAGCCCCAGGGGGAGCGGGGGGACACAAGAGACCCAGTACTTC
cdr3_aa: CASSPRGSGGTQETQYF
clone_size: .
d_call: TRBD2
cdr3_length: 17
j_call: TRBJ2-5
v_call: TRBV7-9

cdr3_nt: TGTGCCAGCAGCTTAGCGGGAGGGAGTTCCTACGAGCAGTACTTC
cdr3_aa: CASSLAGGSSYEQYF
clone_size: .
d_call: TRBD2
cdr3_length: 15
j_call: TRBJ2-7
v_call: TRBV7-2

cdr3_nt: TGCGCCAGCAGCCAAGAAATGGGACAGGCAAACTACTATGGCTACACCTTC
cdr3_aa: CASSQEMGQANYYGYTF
clone_size: .
d_call: TRBD1
cdr3_length: 17
j_call: TRBJ1-2
v_call: TRBV4-1

cdr3_nt: TGTGCCAGCAGCAAGCGACTCGCGGGCGACGATACGCAGTATTTT
cdr3_aa: CASSKRLAGDDTQYF
clone_size: .
d_call: .
cdr3_length: 15
j_call: TRBJ2-3
v_call: TRBV11-2

cdr3_nt: TGTGCCAGCAGACGGACAGCGAAGGGGTACGAGCAGTACTTC
cdr3_aa: CASRRTAKGYEQYF
clone_size: .
d_call: .
cdr3_length: 14
j_call: TRBJ2-7
v_call: TRBV11-2

cdr3_nt: TGTGCCAGCAGCTTCCTAACAGGGGCGGCGAACACCGGGGAGCTGTTTTTT
cdr3_aa: CASSFLTGAANTGELFF
clone_size: few
d_call: TRBD1
cdr3_length: 17
j_call: TRBJ2-2
v_call: TRBV7-9

cdr3_nt: TGTGCCAGCAGCTTAGTATGGCGGTTGCAAGAGACCCAGTACTTC
cdr3_aa: CASSLVWRLQETQYF
clone_size: .
d_call: .
cdr3_length: 15
j_call: TRBJ2-5
v_call: TRBV7-2

cdr3_nt: TGTGCCAGCAGCTTGGTGCAGGGGAACTATGGCTACACCTTC
cdr3_aa: CASSLVQGNYGYTF
clone_size: .
d_call: .
cdr3_length: 14
j_call: TRBJ1-2
v_call: TRBV5-5

cdr3_nt: TGTGCCAGCAGGCCCGGGGCAGGGGAAAACACCATATATTTT
cdr3_aa: CASRPGAGENTIYF
clone_size: .
d_call: .
cdr3_length: 14
j_call: TRBJ1-3
v_call: TRBV28

cdr3_nt: TGTGCCAGCAGCTCGGCGGGACCCTACAATGAGCAGTTCTTC
cdr3_aa: CASSSAGPYNEQFF
clone_size: .
d_call: .
cdr3_length: 14
j_call: TRBJ2-1
v_call: TRBV7-2

cdr3_nt: TGTGCCAGCAGTTCCCCGACAGGGAGGCATCAGCCCCAGCATTTT
cdr3_aa: CASSSPTGRHQPQHF
clone_size: few
d_call: TRBD1
cdr3_length: 15
j_call: TRBJ1-5
v_call: TRBV28

cdr3_nt: TGTGCCAGCAGTTTTTCCCTATCGTTGACAGGGGCTTCCTACGAGCAGTACTTC
cdr3_aa: CASSFSLSLTGASYEQYF
clone_size: .
d_call: TRBD1
cdr3_length: 18
j_call: TRBJ2-7
v_call: TRBV28

cdr3_nt: TGTGCCAGCGGCCTCAACTACGAGCAGTACTTC
cdr3_aa: CASGLNYEQYF
clone_size: once
d_call: .
cdr3_length: 11
j_call: TRBJ2-7
v_call: TRBV28

cdr3_nt: TGTGCCAGCAGTTACGATAGCTCCTACAATGAGCAGTTCTTC
cdr3_aa: CASSYDSSYNEQFF
clone_size: .
d_call: .
cdr3_length: 14
j_call: TRBJ2-1
v_call: TRBV7-3

cdr3_nt: TGTGCCAGCAGCTTACGCTATACTAGGGAGGAGACCCAGTACTTC
cdr3_aa: CASSLRYTREETQYF
clone_size: .
d_call: .
cdr3_length: 15
j_call: TRBJ2-5
v_call: TRBV7-2

cdr3_nt: TGTGCCAGCAGTCCCACGGGGGATAATGAGCAGTTCTTC
cdr3_aa: CASSPTGDNEQFF
clone_size: .
d_call: .
cdr3_length: 13
j_call: TRBJ2-1
v_call: TRBV6-5

cdr3_nt: TGTGCCAGCAGCAAACTCCTACCCCGAATATATGCCGGGACAGACTATGGCTACACCTTC
cdr3_aa: CASSKLLPRIYAGTDYGYTF
clone_size: .
d_call: .
cdr3_length: 20
j_call: TRBJ1-2
v_call: TRBV21-1

cdr3_nt: TGTGCCAGCAGTAACGGACAGGGACGTGGTGGCTACACCTTC
cdr3_aa: CASSNGQGRGGYTF
clone_size: .
d_call: TRBD1
cdr3_length: 14
j_call: TRBJ1-2
v_call: TRBV6-5

cdr3_nt: TGTGCCAGCAGCCAAGATCAATTGAACACTGAAGCTTTCTTT
cdr3_aa: CASSQDQLNTEAFF
clone_size: few
d_call: .
cdr3_length: 14
j_call: TRBJ1-1
v_call: TRBV4-2

cdr3_nt: TGTGCCAGCAGTTACTCGTACAGCTATAGCAATCAGCCCCAGCATTTT
cdr3_aa: CASSYSYSYSNQPQHF
clone_size: .
d_call: .
cdr3_length: 16
j_call: TRBJ1-5
v_call: TRBV6-2/TRBV6-3

cdr3_nt: TGTGCCAGCAGCCAACAGGGAAGCTCCTACAATGAGCAGTTCTTC
cdr3_aa: CASSQQGSSYNEQFF
clone_size: .
d_call: .
cdr3_length: 15
j_call: TRBJ2-1
v_call: TRBV5-8

cdr3_nt: TGTGCCAGTTTCCGGACAGGGGGTAATGAAAAACTGTTTTTT
cdr3_aa: CASFRTGGNEKLFF
clone_size: .
d_call: TRBD1
cdr3_length: 14
j_call: TRBJ1-4
v_call: TRBV19

cdr3_nt: TGTGCCAGCAGTTACATGGGACAGGTATATAGCAATCAGCCCCAGCATTTT
cdr3_aa: CASSYMGQVYSNQPQHF
clone_size: .
d_call: TRBD1
cdr3_length: 17
j_call: TRBJ1-5
v_call: TRBV6-2/TRBV6-3

cdr3_nt: TGTGCCTGGAGTGTCGGGGCCGGGGAGCTGTTTTTT
cdr3_aa: CAWSVGAGELFF
clone_size: .
d_call: .
cdr3_length: 12
j_call: TRBJ2-2
v_call: TRBV30

cdr3_nt: TGTGCCAGCAGCTTAATAGTCGGGGAGCTGTTTTTT
cdr3_aa: CASSLIVGELFF
clone_size: .
d_call: .
cdr3_length: 12
j_call: TRBJ2-2
v_call: TRBV7-3

cdr3_nt: TGTGCCAGCAGTTATTCAGGGTATGGCTACACCTTC
cdr3_aa: CASSYSGYGYTF
clone_size: .
d_call: .
cdr3_length: 12
j_call: TRBJ1-2
v_call: TRBV6-5

cdr3_nt: TGTGCCAGCAGTTACGGGCAGACTAATGAAAAACTGTTTTTT
cdr3_aa: CASSYGQTNEKLFF
clone_size: .
d_call: .
cdr3_length: 14
j_call: TRBJ1-4
v_call: TRBV6-6

cdr3_nt: TGTGCCAGCAGCGTAGCTTTGCGGGGGAGACGGAACACCGGGGAGCTGTTTTTT
cdr3_aa: CASSVALRGRRNTGELFF
clone_size: .
d_call: TRBD2
cdr3_length: 18
j_call: TRBJ2-2
v_call: TRBV9

cdr3_nt: TGTGCCAGCAGCTTATCCCACCCTACCGGCAGGGTCTCCTACGAGCAGTACTTC
cdr3_aa: CASSLSHPTGRVSYEQYF
clone_size: .
d_call: .
cdr3_length: 18
j_call: TRBJ2-7
v_call: TRBV11-2

cdr3_nt: TGTGCCAGCAGTTGGCGGACAAACACTGAAGCTTTCTTT
cdr3_aa: CASSWRTNTEAFF
clone_size: .
d_call: .
cdr3_length: 13
j_call: TRBJ1-1
v_call: TRBV25-1

cdr3_nt: TGTGCCACCAGTGATTCCCAGGGGGTGGGCCTTGGAGAGACCCAGTACTTC
cdr3_aa: CATSDSQGVGLGETQYF
clone_size: .
d_call: TRBD1
cdr3_length: 17
j_call: TRBJ2-5
v_call: TRBV24-1

cdr3_nt: TGTGCCAGCAGCTTCGCACTCGGACCGGGAACCTACGAGCAGTACTTC
cdr3_aa: CASSFALGPGTYEQYF
clone_size: .
d_call: .
cdr3_length: 16
j_call: TRBJ2-7
v_call: TRBV7-9

cdr3_nt: TGCGCCAGCTGGGGACAGGGCAGAAACACCATATATTTT
cdr3_aa: CASWGQGRNTIYF
clone_size: .
d_call: TRBD1
cdr3_length: 13
j_call: TRBJ1-3
v_call: TRBV5-1

cdr3_nt: TGTGCCAGCAGCTTACGGGACAGGGGTTCCTACAATGAGCAGTTCTTC
cdr3_aa: CASSLRDRGSYNEQFF
clone_size: .
d_call: TRBD1
cdr3_length: 16
j_call: TRBJ2-1
v_call: TRBV7-3

cdr3_nt: TGTGCCAGCAGCCGAGATCCGAACACTGAAGCTTTCTTT
cdr3_aa: CASSRDPNTEAFF
clone_size: .
d_call: .
cdr3_length: 13
j_call: TRBJ1-1
v_call: TRBV5-4

cdr3_nt: TGTGCCAGCAGCAGCGACAGGGACTATGGCTACACCTTC
cdr3_aa: CASSSDRDYGYTF
clone_size: .
d_call: TRBD1
cdr3_length: 13
j_call: TRBJ1-2
v_call: TRBV7-8

cdr3_nt: TGTGCCAGCAGCGTAGCGGGTAGCGGGATCACAGATACGCAGTATTTT
cdr3_aa: CASSVAGSGITDTQYF
clone_size: .
d_call: TRBD2
cdr3_length: 16
j_call: TRBJ2-3
v_call: TRBV9

cdr3_nt: TGTGCCAGCAGCCCAGAGACAGGCCCTCTTAATTCACCCCTCCACTTT
cdr3_aa: CASSPETGPLNSPLHF
clone_size: .
d_call: .
cdr3_length: 16
j_call: TRBJ1-6
v_call: TRBV7-9

cdr3_nt: TGTGCCAGTAGCCAGATAGTTGTCAGGGTGGGCTATCAGCCCCAGCATTTT
cdr3_aa: CASSQIVVRVGYQPQHF
clone_size: .
d_call: .
cdr3_length: 17
j_call: TRBJ1-5
v_call: TRBV19

cdr3_nt: TGTGCCAGCAAGGCGCGGCAACTCGCTAACTATGGCTACACCTTC
cdr3_aa: CASKARQLANYGYTF
clone_size: .
d_call: .
cdr3_length: 15
j_call: TRBJ1-2
v_call: TRBV5-6

cdr3_nt: TGTGCCAGCAGTTCCACTAACAGGAATCAGCCCCAGCATTTT
cdr3_aa: CASSSTNRNQPQHF
clone_size: .
d_call: .
cdr3_length: 14
j_call: TRBJ1-5
v_call: TRBV6-2/TRBV6-3

cdr3_nt: TGTGCCAGCAGCCCCCTTGCGGGGGGCGATCAAGAGACCCAGTACTTC
cdr3_aa: CASSPLAGGDQETQYF
clone_size: .
d_call: TRBD2
cdr3_length: 16
j_call: TRBJ2-5
v_call: TRBV7-9

cdr3_nt: TGCGCCAGCAGCGGACAACCGAGGGGGCCCACTGAAGCTTTCTTT
cdr3_aa: CASSGQPRGPTEAFF
clone_size: .
d_call: TRBD1
cdr3_length: 15
j_call: TRBJ1-1
v_call: TRBV4-1

cdr3_nt: TGTGCCAGCAGCCCTAGGGGACTAGCGGAGACCCAGTACTTC
cdr3_aa: CASSPRGLAETQYF
clone_size: .
d_call: TRBD2
cdr3_length: 14
j_call: TRBJ2-5
v_call: TRBV7-8

cdr3_nt: TGTGCCAGCGGTCCCATGAGGACTAGCGGGAGTAGTAATGAGCAGTTCTTC
cdr3_aa: CASGPMRTSGSSNEQFF
clone_size: .
d_call: TRBD2
cdr3_length: 17
j_call: TRBJ2-1
v_call: TRBV7-9

cdr3_nt: TGTGCCAGCAGCACCGGGACTAGCGTCACCGGGGAGCTGTTTTTT
cdr3_aa: CASSTGTSVTGELFF
clone_size: .
d_call: TRBD2
cdr3_length: 15
j_call: TRBJ2-2
v_call: TRBV6-5